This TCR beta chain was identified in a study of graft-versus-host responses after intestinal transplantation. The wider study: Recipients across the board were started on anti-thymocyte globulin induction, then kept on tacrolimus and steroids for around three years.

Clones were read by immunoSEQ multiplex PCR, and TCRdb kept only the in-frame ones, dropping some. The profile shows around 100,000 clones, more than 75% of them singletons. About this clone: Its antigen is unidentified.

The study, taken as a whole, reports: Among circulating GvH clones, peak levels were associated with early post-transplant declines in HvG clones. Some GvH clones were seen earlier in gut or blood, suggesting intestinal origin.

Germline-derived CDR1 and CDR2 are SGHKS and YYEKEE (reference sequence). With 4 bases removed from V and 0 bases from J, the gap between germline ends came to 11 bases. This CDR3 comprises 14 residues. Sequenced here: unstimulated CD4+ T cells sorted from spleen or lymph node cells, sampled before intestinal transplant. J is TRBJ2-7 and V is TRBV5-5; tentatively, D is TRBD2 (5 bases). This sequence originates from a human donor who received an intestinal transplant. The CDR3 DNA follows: TGTGCCAGCAGCCCCGGGATGCTCTCCTACGAGCAGTACTTC. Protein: CASSPGMLSYEQYF.